This T cell receptor (beta chain) was recorded in a study of human T cells and chemical hapten exposure. The study's findings and limits: Expanded TCRs showed more large CDR3 clusters than pre-sensitization or healthy control sets. No shift was seen in TCRs above 1 in 1000 frequency with DPC sensitization.

Sample time point: pre-sensitization, week 0. Treatment reported: therapeutic diphenylcyclopropenone sensitization with weekly scalp DPC. Alopecia patients between 18 and 70 years old and suitable for DPC were used as donors. A few counts support this clonotype. No antigen is known for it. CDR3 length: 15 residues. Trimming cost V 0 bases and J 1 base, with 7 bases left between them. CDR1 is LNHNV and CDR2 is YYDKDF in the germline V gene (reference sequence). TCRdb reanalysed the RACE reads using MiXCR and keeps one entry per CDR3 protein. This sample has a few hundred thousand distinct CDR3 sequences, with almost 8% found just once.

The sequenced sample was whole blood, obtained in connection with sensitization to the hapten diphenylcyclopropenone (DPC). This sequence joins TRBV15 and TRBJ2-1, with TRBD2 as a possible D gene (5 bases). The TCR sequence derives from a man younger than 35 with alopecia areata. Some clones in this sample may be carry-over from other donors' samples. The DNA for the CDR3 is TGTGCCACCAGCAGAGACGGGATGTCCTACAATGAGCAGTTCTTC. Translated, it gives CATSRDGMSYNEQFF.